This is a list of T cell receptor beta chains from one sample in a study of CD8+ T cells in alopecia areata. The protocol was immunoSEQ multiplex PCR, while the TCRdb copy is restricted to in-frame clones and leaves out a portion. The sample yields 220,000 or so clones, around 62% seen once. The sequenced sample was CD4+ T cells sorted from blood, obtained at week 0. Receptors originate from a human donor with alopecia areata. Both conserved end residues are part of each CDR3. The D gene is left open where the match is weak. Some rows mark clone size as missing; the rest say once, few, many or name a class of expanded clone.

cdr3_aa: CATSLTIELGNIQYF
cdr3_nt: TGTGCCACCAGCCTCACGATTGAACTTGGAAACATTCAGTACTTC
d_call: .
clone_size: .
j_call: TRBJ2-4
v_call: TRBV15

cdr3_aa: CASAETDFSNQPQHF
cdr3_nt: TGTGCCAGCGCCGAGACAGATTTTAGCAATCAGCCCCAGCATTTT
d_call: .
clone_size: .
j_call: TRBJ1-5
v_call: TRBV28

cdr3_aa: CASSPDTRLWSIQYF
cdr3_nt: TGTGCCAGCAGCCCGGACACTCGTCTTTGGAGCATTCAGTACTTC
d_call: .
clone_size: .
j_call: TRBJ2-4
v_call: TRBV7-9

cdr3_aa: CAWSTGGNQPQHF
cdr3_nt: TGTGCCTGGAGTACAGGGGGCAATCAGCCCCAGCATTTT
d_call: TRBD1
clone_size: .
j_call: TRBJ1-5
v_call: TRBV30

cdr3_aa: CASSVGQGTFSNQPQHF
cdr3_nt: TGTGCCAGCAGCGTTGGACAGGGGACCTTTAGCAATCAGCCCCAGCATTTT
d_call: TRBD1
clone_size: .
j_call: TRBJ1-5
v_call: TRBV9

cdr3_aa: CASSHPGVGTGELFF
cdr3_nt: TGCGCCAGCAGCCACCCAGGGGTCGGCACCGGGGAGCTGTTTTTT
d_call: .
clone_size: .
j_call: TRBJ2-2
v_call: TRBV4-1

cdr3_aa: CAWSDNYGYTF
cdr3_nt: TGTGCCTGGAGTGATAACTATGGCTACACCTTC
d_call: .
clone_size: .
j_call: TRBJ1-2
v_call: TRBV30

cdr3_aa: CASSAPGLSTAGELFF
cdr3_nt: TGTGCCAGCAGCGCACCGGGACTGAGTACCGCCGGGGAGCTGTTTTTT
d_call: .
clone_size: .
j_call: TRBJ2-2
v_call: TRBV5-6

cdr3_aa: CASRSGLADETQYF
cdr3_nt: TGCGCCAGCAGATCAGGACTAGCGGACGAGACCCAGTACTTC
d_call: TRBD2
clone_size: .
j_call: TRBJ2-5
v_call: TRBV5-1

cdr3_aa: CAWSGQARGTQYF
cdr3_nt: TGTGCCTGGTCGGGACAGGCTCGGGGGACGCAGTATTTT
d_call: TRBD1
clone_size: few
j_call: TRBJ2-3
v_call: TRBV30

cdr3_aa: CASSLGAGEVYGYTF
cdr3_nt: TGTGCCAGCAGCTTAGGAGCGGGGGAGGTCTATGGCTACACCTTC
d_call: .
clone_size: .
j_call: TRBJ1-2
v_call: TRBV7-2

cdr3_aa: CASSPDRGLLNEQFF
cdr3_nt: TGTGCCAGCTCACCCGACCGGGGGCTCCTCAATGAGCAGTTCTTC
d_call: .
clone_size: few
j_call: TRBJ2-1
v_call: TRBV18

cdr3_aa: CASSLGGYNTEAFF
cdr3_nt: TGTGCCAGCAGTTTGGGGGGGTACAACACTGAAGCTTTCTTT
d_call: .
clone_size: few
j_call: TRBJ1-1
v_call: TRBV27

cdr3_aa: CASTLAGANNEQFF
cdr3_nt: TGTGCCAGCACGCTAGCGGGAGCAAACAATGAGCAGTTCTTC
d_call: TRBD2
clone_size: .
j_call: TRBJ2-1
v_call: TRBV6-5

cdr3_aa: CSVEDPPGYGYTF
cdr3_nt: TGCAGCGTTGAAGATCCGCCGGGCTATGGCTACACCTTC
d_call: .
clone_size: few
j_call: TRBJ1-2
v_call: TRBV29-1

cdr3_aa: CASSRRGDHNEQFF
cdr3_nt: TGCGCCAGCAGTCGTCGGGGGGACCACAATGAGCAGTTCTTC
d_call: TRBD2
clone_size: few
j_call: TRBJ2-1
v_call: TRBV23-1

cdr3_aa: CSAPRSDGYTF
cdr3_nt: TGCAGTGCCCCTCGGTCGGATGGCTACACCTTC
d_call: .
clone_size: .
j_call: TRBJ1-2
v_call: TRBV20-1

cdr3_aa: CAEQGEDEKLFF
cdr3_nt: TGTGCCGAGCAGGGAGAAGATGAAAAACTGTTTTTT
d_call: .
clone_size: .
j_call: TRBJ1-4
v_call: TRBV30